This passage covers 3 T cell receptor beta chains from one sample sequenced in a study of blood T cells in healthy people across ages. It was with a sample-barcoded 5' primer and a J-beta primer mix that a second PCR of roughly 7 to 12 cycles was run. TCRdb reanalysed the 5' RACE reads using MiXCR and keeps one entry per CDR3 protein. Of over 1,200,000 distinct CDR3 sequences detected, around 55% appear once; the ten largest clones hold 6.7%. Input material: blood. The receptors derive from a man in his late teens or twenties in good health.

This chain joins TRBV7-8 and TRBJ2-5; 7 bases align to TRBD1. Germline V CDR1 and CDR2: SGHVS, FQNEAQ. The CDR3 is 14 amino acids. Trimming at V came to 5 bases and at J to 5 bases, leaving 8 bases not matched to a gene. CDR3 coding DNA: TGTGCCAGCAGCCCAGTGGGGACAGAGGAGACCCAGTACTTC. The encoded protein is CASSPVGTEETQYF.

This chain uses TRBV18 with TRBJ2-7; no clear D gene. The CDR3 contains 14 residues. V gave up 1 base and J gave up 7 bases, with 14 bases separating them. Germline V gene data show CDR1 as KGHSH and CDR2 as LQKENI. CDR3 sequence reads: CASSPRRPEAEQYF. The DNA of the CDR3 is TGTGCCAGCTCACCACGACGACCCGAGGCGGAGCAGTACTTC. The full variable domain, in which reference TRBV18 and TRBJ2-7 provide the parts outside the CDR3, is NAGVMQNPRHLVRRRGQEARLRCSPMKGHSHVYWYRQLPEEGLKFMVYLQKENIIDESGMPKERFSAEFPKEGPSILRIQQVVRGDSAAYFCASSPRRPEAEQYFGPGTRLTVT.

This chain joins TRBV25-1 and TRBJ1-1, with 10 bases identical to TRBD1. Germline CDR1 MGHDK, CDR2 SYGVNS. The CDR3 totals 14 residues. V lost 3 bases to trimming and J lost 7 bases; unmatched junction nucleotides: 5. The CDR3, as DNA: TGTGCCAGCAGTGATTTGGGGGACAGGGGTGAAGCTTTCTTT. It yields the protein CASSDLGDRGEAFF.